This T cell receptor beta chain was obtained from a study of response to subunit inactivated influenza vaccine. Points from the study as a whole: New T cells are recruited in small numbers by each seasonal influenza vaccination, according to the authors' suggestion.

The germline gives CDR1 DFQATT, CDR2 SNEGSKA (reference sequence). This CDR3 contains 15 residues. One entry per CDR3 protein, called by TCRdb with MiXCR from the RT-PCR reads. The sample has more than 700,000 distinct CDR3 sequences; 21% are singletons. Notes on this clonotype: Its cognate antigen is unknown. One end of the junction varies from germline; a read error may be responsible.

This receptor was taken from a man aged 45-65 years who received an inactivated influenza vaccine. The V and J genes are TRBV20-1 and TRBJ2-3; 7 bases map to TRBD2. Sequencing used PBMCs from blood, obtained roughly 5 days after vaccination. CDR3 sequence reads: CSATGLRGNTDTHYF. The DNA for the CDR3 is TGCAGTGCGACGGGACTACGAGGGAATACAGATACGCACTATTTT.